The source of this T cell receptor beta chain is a study of a mutant IDH1 vaccine in newly diagnosed glioma. Study as a whole: The study started vaccination 4-6 weeks after radiotherapy alone, or with temozolomide cycles.

CDR1 and CDR2 from the germline V gene are MNHEY and SVGAGI. Trimming pared 2 bases from V and 0 bases from J, leaving 10 bases between. There are 15 residues in the CDR3. For this clone: Its antigen is unidentified.

Indicated time point: week 23, last vaccination. Doses comprised 300 ug of mutant IDH1 20-mer peptide each, plus topical imiquimod. Sequencing used immunoSEQ multiplex PCR; TCRdb keeps in-frame clones, though not all of them. The table has around 26,000 clones, approximately 78% seen once. The clonotype was recovered from a woman between 25 and 40 years old with glioma. The sample consisted of PBMCs, taken from a glioma patient whose treatment included an IDH1 peptide vaccine. The chain employs TRBV6-5 and TRBJ1-1, with D possibly TRBD1 on 5 matching bases. The CDR3 loop is CASSYRGRVNTEAFF. The CDR3 DNA reads as TGTGCCAGCAGTTACAGGGGCAGGGTGAACACTGAAGCTTTCTTT.